The 14 T cell receptor beta chains in this list originate from one sample, sequenced in a study of shared clonotypes between healthy human individuals. Profiling relied on immunoSEQ multiplex PCR, and the TCRdb table lists in-frame clones only, not all of them. The sample consists of 1.6 million or so clones, roughly 96% of them appearing once. The source material was naive CD4+ T cells sorted from blood. Subset of the sample: CD45RA+ positively selected. These receptors were obtained from a man aged 30-40 years in good health.

The rearrangement joins TRBV5-1 to TRBJ2-1, with 10 nucleotides matching TRBD2. Germline V gives CDR1 SGHRS, CDR2 YFSETQ. The CDR3 totals 14 residues. Trimming at V came to 2 bases and at J to 5 bases, leaving 1 base not matched to a gene. The CDR3 DNA follows: TGCGCCAGCAGCTTCCTAGCGGGAGACAATGAGCAGTTCTTC. It yields the protein CASSFLAGDNEQFF. The full variable domain, completed using reference TRBV5-1 and TRBJ2-1, is KAGVTQTPRYLIKTRGQQVTLSCSPISGHRSVSWYQQTPGQGLQFLFEYFSETQRNKGNFPGRFSGRQFSNSRSEMNVSTLELGDSALYLCASSFLAGDNEQFFGPGTRLTVL.

The chain recombines TRBV7-6 with TRBJ2-5, with 12 bases that match TRBD2. CDR3 size: 16 residues. Per germline, CDR1 SGHVS and CDR2 FNYEAQ. The junction had 8 bases not matched to a gene; V was cut back by 4 bases and J by 5 bases. CDR3 in amino acids: CASSSASGRGMETQYF. The CDR3, as DNA: TGTGCCAGCAGCTCAGCTAGCGGGAGGGGGATGGAGACCCAGTACTTC.

J is TRBJ2-7 and V is TRBV7-2, with D unresolved. Trimming shortened V by 1 base and J by 0 bases, and 10 bases separated the two germline ends. CDR1 and CDR2 (germline): SGHTA, FQGNSA. This CDR3 is 15 amino acids long. CDR3 sequence reads: CASSLVGRSSYEQYF. CDR3 nucleotides: TGTGCCAGCAGCTTAGTTGGACGAAGCTCCTACGAGCAGTACTTC.

The chain combines TRBV9 with TRBJ1-1; no clear D. This CDR3 contains 14 residues. V lost 0 bases and J 1 base, leaving 7 bases between the germline ends. The germline V gene has CDR1 SGDLS and CDR2 YYNGEE. The CDR3 DNA reads TGTGCCAGCAGCGTAGTGGCCGCGAACACTGAAGCTTTCTTT. As protein: CASSVVAANTEAFF.

The chain recombines TRBV11-2 with TRBJ2-4; TRBD1 aligns across 9 bases. V shed 3 bases, J shed 3 bases, and the junction held 6 bases outside the gene matches. The CDR3 loop spans 16 amino acids. From germline, CDR1 is SGHAT and CDR2 FQNNGV. The CDR3 spells CASSFRQGGGKNIQYF. CDR3 bases: TGTGCCAGCAGCTTCCGACAGGGGGGAGGCAAAAACATTCAGTACTTC.

This chain connects TRBV29-1 to TRBJ2-5, with 7 bases that match TRBD2. The CDR3 has 13 residues. The V and J ends lost 7 bases and 5 bases, in that order; junction bases with no gene match: 10. Germline CDR1 is SQVTM and CDR2 is ANQGSEA. CDR3 bases: TGCAGCGCCGGAGGGGCGGGAGCGGAGACCCAGTACTTC. The encoded protein is CSAGGAGAETQYF.

CDR3 loop: CASSLVRVGYQETQYF. CDR3 in DNA: TGTGCCAGCAGCTTAGTCCGTGTGGGGTACCAAGAGACCCAGTACTTC. The gene calls are TRBV7-9 and TRBJ2-5; D unclear. V was pared by 1 base and J by 0 bases, with 12 bases between. This CDR3 has 16 amino acids. The germline V gene has CDR1 SEHNR and CDR2 FQNEAQ (reference sequence).

In DNA, the CDR3 is TGTGCCAGCAGCGTAGCTCTTCTAGCCGCCGGGATGGGTGAGCAGTTCTTC. This codes for CASSVALLAAGMGEQFF. The chain carries TRBV9 and TRBJ2-1; D may be TRBD2 (5 bases). The CDR3 has 17 amino acids. Trimming took 0 bases from V and 9 from J, leaving 22 bases between them. The germline gives CDR1 SGDLS, CDR2 YYNGEE.

The CDR3 is CASSQFLAASYNEQFF. CDR3 DNA sequence: TGTGCCAGCAGCCAATTCCTAGCGGCCTCCTACAATGAGCAGTTCTTC. The V and J genes are TRBV14 and TRBJ2-1, with TRBD2 identical over 7 bases. Trimming cost V 2 bases and J 0 bases; bases outside gene matches: 4. CDR3 size: 16 residues. Germline CDR1 and CDR2: SGHDN and FVKESK. Complete variable domain (other parts from reference TRBV14 and TRBJ2-1): EAGVTQFPSHSVIEKGQTVTLRCDPISGHDNLYWYRRVMGKEIKFLLHFVKESKQDESGMPNNRFLAERTGGTYSTLKVQPAELEDSGVYFCASSQFLAASYNEQFFGPGTRLTVL.

V usage is TRBV6-5 and J usage is TRBJ2-1; 11 nucleotides line up with TRBD1. The CDR3 has 15 residues. J was trimmed by 8 bases and V by 6 bases; bases with no gene match: 9. CDR1 and CDR2 from the germline V gene are MNHEY and SVGAGI. CDR3 in DNA: TGTGCCAGCAGCCGACCGGGACAGGGGGTCGATGAGCAGTTCTTC. It yields the protein CASSRPGQGVDEQFF.

This chain joins TRBV7-9 and TRBJ2-1; D unclear. With 1 base removed from V and 6 bases from J, the gap between germline ends came to 13 bases. The V gene's germline CDR1 is SEHNR and CDR2 FQNEAQ (reference sequence). This CDR3 is built from 15 residues. CDR3 sequence reads: CASSLVGREVNEQFF. The CDR3 DNA reads TGTGCCAGCAGCTTAGTAGGGCGTGAGGTCAATGAGCAGTTCTTC.

The chain uses TRBV2 and TRBJ1-5, with 7 bases that match TRBD1. This CDR3 has 16 amino acids. V shed 0 bases and J 7 bases; nucleotides not matched to a gene: 9. Germline V gives CDR1 SNHLY, CDR2 FYNNEI. The CDR3 DNA reads TGTGCCAGCAGTGAAGCGGGGCTCAGGGGGAACCAGCCCCAGCATTTT. Its protein product is CASSEAGLRGNQPQHF.

This clone is a singleton in its sample. The J gene is TRBJ1-5, the V gene TRBV10-2; D ambiguous. V was shortened by 2 bases and J by 7 bases, with 6 bases between the two germline ends. Germline V lookup: CDR1 WSHSY, CDR2 SAAADI. The CDR3 totals 12 residues. The CDR3 sequence: CASSEPPQPQHF. CDR3 nucleotides: TGCGCCAGCAGTGAGCCCCCCCAGCCCCAGCATTTT.

Details on this clone: Other DNA sequences in this specimen translate into the identical CDR3. The DNA for the CDR3 is TGTGCCAGCTCCCCCAGGGAATTTGAAGAGACCCAGTACTTC. Translating gives CASSPREFEETQYF. V usage is TRBV18 and J usage is TRBJ2-5; possible D gene TRBD1, 5 bases. Germline lookup yields CDR1 KGHSH and CDR2 LQKENI. CDR3 length: 14 residues. V dropped 6 bases and J dropped 3 bases, with 14 bases sitting between them.